The 18 T cell receptor beta chains given below trace back to one sample, sequenced in a study of T cell responses to AZD1222 COVID-19 vaccine. TCRdb's table, derived via immunoSEQ multiplex PCR, lists solely in-frame clones and lacks some. The top ten clones hold 1% to 1.5% of a sample with roughly 190,000 clones, 85% to 95% of them seen once. Sequencing was performed on peripheral blood, taken on day 0 of AZD1222 vaccination. All receptors derive from an adult in good health.

The chain uses TRBV4-3 and TRBJ1-6; D is unclear. Germline V CDR1 and CDR2: LGHNA, YSLEER. V was cut by 1 base and J by 10 bases, with 14 bases left in between. The CDR3 extends over 15 amino acids. The CDR3 loop is CASSQVAWGGSPLHF. Here the CDR3 DNA reads TGCGCCAGCAGCCAAGTAGCTTGGGGTGGGTCACCCCTCCACTTT.

The V gene is TRBV12-3 or TRBV12-4, the J gene TRBJ1-1, with D possibly TRBD1 on 6 matching bases. The V and J ends lost 6 bases and 6 bases respectively, with 14 bases between them. This CDR3 contains 13 residues. CDR3 loop: CASSPTGTPEAFF. CDR3 in DNA: TGTGCCAGCAGCCCAACAGGGACACCTGAAGCTTTCTTT.

The chain joins TRBV5-4 to TRBJ2-7; D is perhaps TRBD1 or TRBD2 (6 bases each). Trimming stripped 4 bases from V and 0 bases from J, with 14 bases between. The CDR3 spans 15 residues. Germline V gene lookup returns CDR1 SGHNT and CDR2 YYREEE (reference sequence). Here the CDR3 DNA reads TGTGCCAGCAGCCTTGGGGGGACACTCTCCTACGAGCAGTACTTC. It yields the protein CASSLGGTLSYEQYF.

The gene calls are TRBV4-1 and TRBJ1-2; D gene unclear. The CDR3 contains 14 residues. The germline CDR1 and CDR2 sequences are MGHRA and YSYEKL. V was shortened by 4 bases and J by 7 bases, with 16 bases between the two germline ends. CDR3 nucleotide sequence: TGCGCCAGCAGCCTACCCCCTCCGTTCGCTGGCTACACCTTC. Its protein is CASSLPPPFAGYTF.

The rearrangement joins TRBV6-5 to TRBJ2-3, with a possible D match to TRBD2 (5 bases). Trimming took off 6 bases at V and 1 base at J, with 8 bases between the two ends. This CDR3 is built from 13 residues. CDR1 MNHEY and CDR2 SVGAGI come from the germline V gene. In DNA, the CDR3 is TGTGCCAGCAGGCGGGCCCGCACAGATACGCAGTATTTT. It specifies CASRRARTDTQYF.

The J gene is TRBJ1-2, the V gene TRBV6-2 or TRBV6-3; 9 bases agree with TRBD1. Germline V CDR1 and CDR2: MNHEY, SVGEGT. The CDR3 totals 15 residues. V trimming: 4 bases; J trimming: 7 bases; junction bases outside the gene matches: 10. The CDR3 reads CASSFLGQGESGYTF. The CDR3 coding sequence is TGTGCCAGCAGTTTTCTGGGACAGGGCGAAAGTGGCTACACCTTC.

The chain links TRBV5-1 to TRBJ1-5, with D unresolved. Germline V gene data show CDR1 as SGHRS and CDR2 as YFSETQ. V was shortened by 4 bases and J by 3 bases, with 17 bases between the two germline ends. This CDR3 contains 16 residues. The CDR3 loop reads CASSLGGRTDNQPQHF. DNA of the CDR3: TGCGCCAGCAGCCTGGGTGGAAGGACGGACAATCAGCCCCAGCATTTT.

The CDR3 region has the DNA TGTGCCAGCAGCGGCTTAGGTGGGGGGGATTCTGGTGAGCAGTTCTTC. It yields the protein CASSGLGGGDSGEQFF. The chain is built from TRBV9 and TRBJ2-1; 7 bases fit TRBD2. The junction had 15 bases not matched to a gene; V was cut back by 3 bases and J by 9 bases. The CDR3 is made up of 16 amino acids. CDR1 and CDR2 (germline): SGDLS, YYNGEE.

J is TRBJ1-3 and V is TRBV4-3, with TRBD1 matching 8 bases. The J segment lost 6 bases and the V segment lost 4 bases, leaving 5 bases of the junction unmatched. Looked up from germline, CDR1 is LGHNA and CDR2 is YSLEER. The CDR3 has 14 amino acids. The CDR3 nucleotides read TGCGCCAGCAGCCCCGGGACAGGCCTAAACACCATATATTTT. Translated, it gives CASSPGTGLNTIYF.

The genes are TRBV7-8 and TRBJ2-7, with a weak D call TRBD2 (7 bases). The ends were cut back, 1 base at V and 6 bases at J, with 16 bases in the middle. There are 15 residues in the CDR3. Germline loops: CDR1 SGHVS, CDR2 FQNEAQ. The CDR3 bases are TGTGCCAGCAGCTTAGAGGGGGGGCCCCAGTTCGAGCAGTACTTC. Translation gives CASSLEGGPQFEQYF.

V usage is TRBV5-8 and J usage is TRBJ1-1, with D hard to call. The germline V gene encodes CDR1 SGHTS and CDR2 YDEGEE. Between the trimmed V and J ends, which lost 4 bases and 8 bases, there was a span of 12 bases. The CDR3 totals 12 residues. This CDR3 reads CASSRPGKEAFF. CDR3 nucleotides: TGTGCCAGCAGCCGGCCGGGAAAAGAAGCTTTCTTT. Complete variable domain (other parts from reference TRBV5-8 and TRBJ1-1): EAGVTQSPTHLIKTRGQQATLRCSPISGHTSVYWYQQALGLGLQFLLWYDEGEERNRGNFPPRFSGRQFPNYSSELNVNALELEDSALYLCASSRPGKEAFFGQGTRLTVV.

The chain recombines TRBV28 with TRBJ1-2; weak D call: TRBD1 (6 bases). Between the trimmed V and J ends, which lost 3 bases and 7 bases, there was a span of 12 bases. The CDR3 is 13 amino acids. CDR1 is MDHEN and CDR2 is SYDVKM in the germline V gene. The CDR3 bases are TGTGCCAGCAGTTTTCAGGGGTCTATTGGCTACACCTTC. As protein: CASSFQGSIGYTF.

This clone has only one observation. V gene TRBV7-2 combines with J gene TRBJ2-7; 9 bases map to TRBD2. This CDR3 is 18 amino acids long. CDR1 is SGHTA and CDR2 is FQGNSA in the germline V gene. V lost 0 bases and J lost 1; bases outside the gene matches: 10. The CDR3 sequence is CASSLALPGAGGSYEQYF. CDR3 nucleotides: TGTGCCAGCAGCTTAGCCCTCCCAGGGGCGGGGGGGTCCTACGAGCAGTACTTC. The complete variable domain, with remaining parts taken from reference TRBV7-2 and TRBJ2-7, reads GAGVSQSPSNKVTEKGKDVELRCDPISGHTALYWYRQSLGQGLEFLIYFQGNSAPDKSGLPSDRFSAERTGGSVSTLTIQRTQQEDSAVYLCASSLALPGAGGSYEQYFGPGTRLTVT.

This clone showed up just a few times. The chain employs TRBV19 and TRBJ1-5; 10 bases line up with TRBD1. Germline V lookup: CDR1 LNHDA, CDR2 SQIVND (reference sequence). There are 15 residues in the CDR3. The junction had 3 bases not matched to a gene; V was cut back by 2 bases and J by 5 bases. The CDR3 DNA reads TGTGCCAGTAGTATACTGACAGGGGGCTATCAGCCCCAGCATTTT. It encodes CASSILTGGYQPQHF.

In its sample, this clone was seen a few times. This chain uses TRBV10-1 with TRBJ2-7, with D maybe TRBD1 (5 bases). The CDR3 has 13 residues. V was cut by 4 bases and J by 6 bases, with 13 bases left in between. Per the germline V gene, CDR1 is WNHNN and CDR2 is SYGVQD (reference sequence). The CDR3 loop is CASSANRRGEQYF. CDR3 nucleotides: TGCGCCAGCAGTGCAAACAGGAGAGGCGAGCAGTACTTC.

The chain uses TRBV7-2 and TRBJ2-3, with TRBD2 matching 8 bases. The CDR3 extends over 15 amino acids. V was clipped by 4 bases and J by 1 base; unmatched bases: 4. Germline V lookup: CDR1 SGHTA, CDR2 FQGNSA. CDR3 residues: CASSSRGGRTDTQYF. Written as DNA, the CDR3 is TGTGCCAGCAGCTCCCGCGGGGGGCGCACAGATACGCAGTATTTT. Drawing the rest from reference TRBV7-2 and TRBJ2-3, the complete variable domain is GAGVSQSPSNKVTEKGKDVELRCDPISGHTALYWYRQSLGQGLEFLIYFQGNSAPDKSGLPSDRFSAERTGGSVSTLTIQRTQQEDSAVYLCASSSRGGRTDTQYFGPGTRLTVL.

The J gene is TRBJ1-3, the V gene TRBV28; D may be TRBD1 (5 bases). Between the trimmed V and J ends, which lost 7 bases and 4 bases, there was a span of 14 bases. Looked up from germline, CDR1 is MDHEN and CDR2 is SYDVKM. The CDR3 length is 14 residues. The CDR3: CASISPGSGNTIYF. CDR3 coding DNA: TGTGCCAGCATTTCCCCAGGGTCCGGAAACACCATATATTTT.

The gene calls are TRBV19 and TRBJ2-3, with D hard to call. The V end lost 0 bases, the J end lost 6 bases, and 10 bases lay between the germline ends. CDR1 and CDR2 (germline): LNHDA, SQIVND (reference sequence). The CDR3 covers 14 residues. The CDR3 here is CASSIEVFTDTQYF. The DNA of the CDR3 is TGTGCCAGTAGTATAGAAGTGTTTACGGATACGCAGTATTTT.